This TCR beta chain was captured in a study of T cells in Graves' hyperthyroidism and ophthalmopathy. The germline V gene has CDR1 SNHLY and CDR2 FYNNEI. V shed 7 bases and J 4 bases; nucleotides not matched to a gene: 7. CDR3 length: 14 residues. Amplified regions were TCR beta CDR3 sequences from RNA transcripts. Primed by the HTBI set, a first-round RT-PCR was run on the TCR CDR3. TCRdb called the multiplex PCR reads again in MiXCR, with one record for every CDR3 protein. The top ten hold 34% of the sample, which has 600,000 to 650,000 distinct CDR3 sequences, less than 25% seen once. The chain is built from TRBV2 and TRBJ2-5; 9 bases are a match to TRBD2. The TCR was taken from a man aged 25-45 years with Graves' ophthalmopathy. The sample comprised blood. The CDR3 DNA follows: TGTGCCAGCACCTTTAGCGGGAGAGGAGAGACCCAGTACTTC. It encodes CASTFSGRGETQYF.